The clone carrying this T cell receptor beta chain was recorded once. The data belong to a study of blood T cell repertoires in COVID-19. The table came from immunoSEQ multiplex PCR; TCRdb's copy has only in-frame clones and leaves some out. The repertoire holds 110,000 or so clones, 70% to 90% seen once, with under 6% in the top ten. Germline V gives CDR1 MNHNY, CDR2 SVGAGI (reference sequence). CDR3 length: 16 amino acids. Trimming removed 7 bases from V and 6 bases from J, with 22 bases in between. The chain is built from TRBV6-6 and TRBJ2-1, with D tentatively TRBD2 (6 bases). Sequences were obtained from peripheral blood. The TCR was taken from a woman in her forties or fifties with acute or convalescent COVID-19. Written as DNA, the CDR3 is TGTGCCAGCAATAATAAAGCCGGGAGAGGGACCAATGAGCAGTTCTTC. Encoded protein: CASNNKAGRGTNEQFF.